The rows below give T cell receptor beta chains drawn from one sample of a study of cytomegalovirus exposure and HLA in healthy donors. The data were produced by immunoSEQ multiplex PCR, yet TCRdb's version contains in-frame clones alone and is incomplete. The repertoire consists of about 270,000 clones, with approximately 86% occurring once and the leading ten covering roughly 1%. Sequencing was done on a sample of PBMCs. The receptors here all came from a woman aged 18-29 years in good health and CMV-seronegative. Both conserved end residues are part of each CDR3. D genes are given only for firm matches. The listing skips clone size in some rows; elsewhere it reads once, few, many or a size class.

J gene | D gene | clone size | V gene | CDR3 DNA | CDR3 protein
TRBJ1-3 | - | - | TRBV7-9 | TGTGCCAGCAGCTTACAAATTCAGGTACCCTCTGGAAACACCATATATTTT | CASSLQIQVPSGNTIYF
TRBJ2-2 | - | - | TRBV19 | TGTGCCAGTAGTACGCCAGCGGCCCGGGGATTCACCGGGGAGCTGTTTTTT | CASSTPAARGFTGELFF
TRBJ1-2 | TRBD1 | - | TRBV4-1 | TGCGCCAGCAGCCTCCCCAGGACAGGGGAAAAACGGGGCTACACCTTC | CASSLPRTGEKRGYTF
TRBJ2-1 | - | - | TRBV19 | TGTGCCAGTGGTAGGCAGGGAAGGCACAATGAGCAGTTCTTC | CASGRQGRHNEQFF
TRBJ2-2 | - | - | TRBV10-3 | TGTGCCATCAGGCGGGATGGCACCGGGGAGCTGTTTTTT | CAIRRDGTGELFF
TRBJ1-2 | - | - | TRBV4-1 | TGCGCCAGCAGCCAGGCCGGGACTGAGGAATACTATGGCTACACCTTC | CASSQAGTEEYYGYTF
TRBJ1-3 | - | - | TRBV30 | TGTGCCTGGAATACAGGAGATGGAAACACCATATATTTT | CAWNTGDGNTIYF
TRBJ2-2 | - | - | TRBV5-1 | TGCGCCAGCAGCTTGCAAGCCCACCAGGGCACCGGGGAGCTGTTTTTT | CASSLQAHQGTGELFF
TRBJ2-7 | - | - | TRBV25-1 | TGTGCCAGCAGTGACAGGGCCGAGCAGTACTTC | CASSDRAEQYF
TRBJ2-2 | - | - | TRBV5-1 | TGCGCCAGCAGCCCAGGGACAACGTTGGGCGGGGAGCTGTTTTTT | CASSPGTTLGGELFF
TRBJ1-1 | - | - | TRBV5-6 | TGTGCCAGCAGCCTTGGAGCTCTCATGAACACTGAAGCTTTCTTT | CASSLGALMNTEAFF
TRBJ1-1 | TRBD1 | - | TRBV7-8 | TGTGCCAGCAGCTTCAGACAGGGTTCCACTGAAGCTTTCTTT | CASSFRQGSTEAFF
TRBJ1-1 | - | few | TRBV21-1 | TGTGCCAGCAAAGAAAGGGGGAACACTGAAGCTTTCTTT | CASKERGNTEAFF
TRBJ2-7 | TRBD2 | - | TRBV6-5 | TGTGCCAGCAGCCCACTCGGCGGGGGATACGAGCAGTACTTC | CASSPLGGGYEQYF
TRBJ1-5 | - | - | TRBV5-8 | TGTGCCAGCACCTCCTTGAGGGGGAAGGATCAGCCCCAGCATTTT | CASTSLRGKDQPQHF
TRBJ2-5 | - | - | TRBV5-6 | TGTGCCAGCAGCTTCGTCGTCGGGACCCAGTACTTC | CASSFVVGTQYF
TRBJ1-4 | - | - | TRBV6-6 | TGTGCCAGCAGTTACTCGGACAGAACTAATGAAAAACTGTTTTTT | CASSYSDRTNEKLFF
TRBJ1-2 | - | - | TRBV5-4 | TGTGCCAGCAGCTCCCCCGCTACAGGGAATTATGGCTACACCTTC | CASSSPATGNYGYTF
TRBJ1-2 | TRBD1 | - | TRBV4-3 | TGCGCCAGCAGCCAAGATCAGCTCCTTGGACAGGGTGGCTATGGCTACACCTTC | CASSQDQLLGQGGYGYTF
TRBJ2-1 | - | - | TRBV9 | TGTGCCAGCAGCGTAGGAGGAGTAAATGAGCAGTTCTTC | CASSVGGVNEQFF
TRBJ2-1 | - | - | TRBV29-1 | TGCAGCGTTGAAGGTCCGGGGGACGGCGATGAGCAGTTCTTC | CSVEGPGDGDEQFF
TRBJ1-2 | - | - | TRBV7-8 | TGTGCCAGCAGCTTAGAAGACCCCCGGTCGGGCTATGGCTACACCTTC | CASSLEDPRSGYGYTF
TRBJ1-2 | - | - | TRBV28 | TGTGCCAGCAGCGCCAGGGATGGCTACACCTTC | CASSARDGYTF
TRBJ2-5 | TRBD2 | - | TRBV4-1 | TGCGCCAGCAGGTTTAGCGGGGGAAGGGGGGTCGAGACCCAGTACTTC | CASRFSGGRGVETQYF